One T cell receptor beta chain is described in this entry. This entry belongs to a study of cytomegalovirus exposure and HLA in healthy donors. Germline CDR1 is SGHAT and CDR2 is FQNNGV. Trimming cost V 3 bases and J 7 bases; bases outside gene matches: 5. The CDR3 covers 14 residues. A multiplex PCR was run with 60 Vbeta primers and 13 Jbeta primers. Measured with immunoSEQ multiplex PCR; TCRdb has only the in-frame clones, and not every one. The sample has 85,000 to 90,000 clones, and its top ten clones hold 15%. This TCR was recovered from a man aged 50 to 60 in good health and CMV-seropositive. The gene calls are TRBV11-2 and TRBJ2-2, with 7 bases matching TRBD2. Sequencing was carried out using PBMCs. The CDR3 nucleotides are TGTGCCAGCAGCTTCGGTAGCGGGCGCGGGGAGCTGTTTTTT. Translated, it gives CASSFGSGRGELFF.